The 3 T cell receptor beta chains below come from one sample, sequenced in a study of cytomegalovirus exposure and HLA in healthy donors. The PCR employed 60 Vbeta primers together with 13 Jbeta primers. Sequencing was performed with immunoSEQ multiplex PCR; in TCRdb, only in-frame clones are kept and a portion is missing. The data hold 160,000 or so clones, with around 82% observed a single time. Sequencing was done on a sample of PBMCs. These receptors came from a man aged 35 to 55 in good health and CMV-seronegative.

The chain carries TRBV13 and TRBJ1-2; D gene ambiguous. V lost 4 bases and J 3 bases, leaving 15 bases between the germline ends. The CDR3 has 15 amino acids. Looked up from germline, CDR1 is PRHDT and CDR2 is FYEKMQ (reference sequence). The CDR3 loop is CASSSRRPPYYGYTF. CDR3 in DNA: TGTGCCAGCAGCTCCAGGAGGCCACCCTACTATGGCTACACCTTC.

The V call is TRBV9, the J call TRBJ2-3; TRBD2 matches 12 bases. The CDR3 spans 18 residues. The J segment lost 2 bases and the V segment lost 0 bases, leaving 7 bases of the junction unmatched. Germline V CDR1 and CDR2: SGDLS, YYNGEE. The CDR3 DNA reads TGTGCCAGCAGCGTAGCAGGACTAGCGGGAAGTCACACAGATACGCAGTATTTT. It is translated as CASSVAGLAGSHTDTQYF.

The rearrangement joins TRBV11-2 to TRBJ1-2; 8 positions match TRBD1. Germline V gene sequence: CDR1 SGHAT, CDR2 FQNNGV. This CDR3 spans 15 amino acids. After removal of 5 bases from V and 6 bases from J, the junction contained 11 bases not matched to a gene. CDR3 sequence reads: CASSPMLNRGDGYTF. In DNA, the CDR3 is TGTGCCAGCAGCCCCATGCTAAACAGGGGGGATGGCTACACCTTC.